This TCR beta chain was identified during a study of blood T cells in healthy people across ages. Overall study context: T cells yielded about one barcoded beta molecule per two cells through template switching.

This clonotype has more than one count but fewer than ten. Its target is unknown. PCR was performed a second time for roughly 7 to 12 cycles using a sample-barcoded 5' primer and a J-beta primer mix. MiXCR, run by TCRdb on the 5' RACE reads, gives a single entry per CDR3 protein. Here the sample spans roughly 1.6 million distinct CDR3 sequences, about 32% being singletons. The CDR3 runs 15 residues. The germline V and J ends were trimmed by 4 bases and 0 bases, with 10 bases remaining between them. Germline lookup yields CDR1 SGHNT and CDR2 YENEEA. At least 6 micrograms of total RNA were extracted per sample. Study-level points and caveats: Unsorted PBMCs ruled out conclusive naive versus antigen-experienced comparison. Naive T cell percentage and TCR beta diversity correlated strongly.

The sample was blood. The receptor comes from a woman aged 30 to 39 in good health. The chain uses TRBV11-3 and TRBJ2-1, with D unresolved. The DNA of the CDR3 is TGTGCCAGCAGCTCCGGGTCCCGCTCCTACAATGAGCAGTTCTTC. Translating gives CASSSGSRSYNEQFF.